The text below deals with one TCR beta chain. The record originates from a study of T cells in Graves' hyperthyroidism and ophthalmopathy. Study-level background: It was at initial diagnosis, before any treatment, that peripheral blood was collected.

It was RNA transcripts that yielded the amplified TCR beta CDR3 regions. During a first-round RT-PCR of the TCR CDR3, the HTBI primer set was used. TCRdb re-analysed the multiplex PCR reads in MiXCR, keeping a single row per CDR3 protein. Here the sample spans 300,000 to 450,000 distinct CDR3 sequences, over 11% being singletons. Cells are PBMCs isolated from about 10 ml of fresh blood. The specimen sequenced was blood. The origin of this receptor is a woman aged 60-70 years with Graves' hyperthyroidism.

CDR3 DNA: TGCGCCAGCAGCCACGGCCCAGCCAGCGGGATCAAGGAGCAGTTCTTC. As protein: CASSHGPASGIKEQFF. The J gene is TRBJ2-1, the V gene TRBV4-1; 7 positions agree with TRBD2. Losses at the gene ends were 3 bases for V and 10 bases for J; bases not matched to a gene: 15. CDR3 length equals 16 residues. Germline V CDR1 and CDR2: MGHRA, YSYEKL.